Below are 12 T cell receptor beta chains sequenced from a single sample in a study of Ad26.COV2.S vaccination and SARS-CoV-2 variants. Regarding treatment: some 19 received Ad26.COV2.S at low or high dose, single or two shots; several received placebo; per-sample allocation not given. Sample collection was performed on day 63 after the first vaccine or placebo injection. The method was immunoSEQ multiplex PCR; TCRdb's version includes in-frame clones alone and lacks a portion of them. The top ten clones hold 1.5% of a sample with hundreds of thousands of clones, roughly nine tenths of them seen once. The material sequenced was peripheral blood, taken in a trial of Ad26.COV2.S vaccine versus placebo. The receptor source for this set is a person aged 18-60 years who received the Ad26.COV2.S COVID-19 vaccine or a placebo.

The rearrangement joins TRBV5-4 to TRBJ2-3, with 10 nucleotides matching TRBD2. Germline V CDR1 and CDR2: SGHNT, YYREEE (reference sequence). Losses at the gene ends were 4 bases for V and 3 bases for J; bases not matched to a gene: 8. The CDR3 loop spans 16 amino acids. The CDR3 here is CASSLGLAVETDTQYF. The CDR3 nucleotides read TGTGCCAGCAGCCTCGGACTAGCGGTAGAGACAGATACGCAGTATTTT.

The chain links TRBV12-3 or TRBV12-4 to TRBJ1-1, with 7 bases aligning to TRBD1. The CDR3 is 13 amino acids. V dropped 6 bases and J dropped 3; count of bases not matched to a gene: 4. The CDR3 DNA sequence: TGTGCCAGCAGGATCACAGGGGACACTGAAGCTTTCTTT. Encoded protein: CASRITGDTEAFF.

In this sample, this clone turned up once. The J gene is TRBJ1-6, the V gene TRBV7-2; 10 bases map to TRBD1. V was clipped by 4 bases and J by 10 bases; unmatched bases: 10. This CDR3 is built from 16 residues. Germline lookup yields CDR1 SGHTA and CDR2 FQGNSA. Here the CDR3 reads CASSYTGTGVGSPLHF. As DNA, the CDR3 is TGTGCCAGCAGCTACACCGGGACAGGGGTAGGGTCACCCCTCCACTTT.

CDR3 in amino acids: CASTIDRSYAFF. The CDR3 DNA is TGTGCCAGCACTATCGACAGAAGCTATGCTTTCTTT. The genes are TRBV2 and TRBJ1-1; D perhaps matches TRBD1 (5 bases). The CDR3 contains 12 residues. Trimming stripped 7 bases from V and 11 bases from J, with 17 bases between. Germline CDR1 and CDR2: SNHLY and FYNNEI.

The V gene is TRBV7-2, the J gene TRBJ1-5; TRBD1 might be the D (5 bases). Germline-derived CDR1 and CDR2 are SGHTA and FQGNSA. CDR3 length equals 15 residues. Trimming stripped 5 bases from V and 7 bases from J, with 18 bases between. The CDR3 nucleotides are TGTGCCAGCAGCGCGAGCAGGGTGCGGGACCAGCCCCAGCATTTT. Amino acids: CASSASRVRDQPQHF.

V usage is TRBV6-2 or TRBV6-3 and J usage is TRBJ2-2; D remains unclear. CDR3 length: 13 amino acids. V lost 2 bases to trimming and J lost 6 bases, with 7 bases between them. Germline CDR1 MNHEY, CDR2 SVGEGT. The DNA of the CDR3 is TGTGCCAGCAGTTACCCGGAGCCCGGGGAGCTGTTTTTT. It encodes CASSYPEPGELFF.

V is TRBV18 and J is TRBJ2-6; possible D gene TRBD1, 6 bases. The CDR3 runs 14 residues. Trimming stripped 3 bases from V and 4 bases from J, with 7 bases between. Germline assignment: CDR1 KGHSH and CDR2 LQKENI. In DNA form, the CDR3 reads TGTGCCAGCTCACCGGGGGCCGGGGCCAACGTCCTGACTTTC. It is translated as CASSPGAGANVLTF.

The chain joins TRBV25-1 to TRBJ1-4; 9 positions agree with TRBD1. Germline V gene sequence: CDR1 MGHDK, CDR2 SYGVNS. The CDR3 length is 13 residues. CDR3 bases: TGTGGCGACCTACAGGGGGCGCGGGAAAAACTGTTTTTT. Its protein is CGDLQGAREKLFF.

The rearrangement joins TRBV27 to TRBJ1-5; no reliable D call. Germline V gene lookup returns CDR1 MNHEY and CDR2 SMNVEV (reference sequence). V lost 6 bases and J 3 bases, leaving 18 bases between the germline ends. CDR3 length: 16 residues. The CDR3 sequence is CASRSPIRGPNQPQHF. CDR3 coding DNA: TGTGCCAGCAGATCGCCTATACGAGGGCCCAATCAGCCCCAGCATTTT.

CDR3 residues: CAWSGEGFSSYEQYF. CDR3 bases: TGTGCCTGGAGTGGCGAGGGGTTTAGCTCCTACGAGCAGTACTTC. V is TRBV30 and J is TRBJ2-7; either TRBD1 or TRBD2 may supply D (5 bases each). The length of the CDR3 is 15 residues. Per the germline V gene, CDR1 is GTSNPN and CDR2 is SVGIG (reference sequence). V was clipped by 1 base and J by 0 bases, with 13 bases between them.

The chain has TRBV6-5 and TRBJ2-7; tentatively, D is TRBD2 (6 bases). V was clipped by 6 bases and J by 0 bases, with 15 bases between them. This CDR3 spans 15 amino acids. The germline V gene encodes CDR1 MNHEY and CDR2 SVGAGI. Written as DNA, the CDR3 is TGTGCCAGCAGATTTTCGCGGGACCACTCCTACGAGCAGTACTTC. Its translation is CASRFSRDHSYEQYF.

The CDR3 loop is CASRDSGRLYNEQFF. DNA for the CDR3: TGTGCCAGCAGGGATAGCGGTCGACTTTACAATGAGCAGTTCTTC. The chain is built from TRBV27 and TRBJ2-1, with D tentatively TRBD2 (6 bases). The V and J ends lost 6 bases and 4 bases respectively, with 16 bases between them. Germline V gene lookup returns CDR1 MNHEY and CDR2 SMNVEV (reference sequence). The CDR3 totals 15 residues.